The entry below gives a single TCR beta chain sequence along with its context. Measured with immunoSEQ multiplex PCR; TCRdb has only the in-frame clones, and not every one. Of fewer than 120,000 clones listed, 60% to 80% are singletons. The data belong to a study of blood T cell repertoires in COVID-19. The CDR3 consists of 16 residues. The chain uses TRBV21-1 and TRBJ1-3; TRBD1 is the table's D call, not checked against the DNA. TRBV21-1 is a pseudogene. Sequences were obtained from peripheral blood. The source of this sequence is an elderly woman with active or convalescent COVID-19. The CDR3 DNA sequence: TGTGCCAGCAGCAAAGGAGGGGGCACCTCTGGAAACACCATATATTTT. Its translation: CASSKGGGTSGNTIYF.